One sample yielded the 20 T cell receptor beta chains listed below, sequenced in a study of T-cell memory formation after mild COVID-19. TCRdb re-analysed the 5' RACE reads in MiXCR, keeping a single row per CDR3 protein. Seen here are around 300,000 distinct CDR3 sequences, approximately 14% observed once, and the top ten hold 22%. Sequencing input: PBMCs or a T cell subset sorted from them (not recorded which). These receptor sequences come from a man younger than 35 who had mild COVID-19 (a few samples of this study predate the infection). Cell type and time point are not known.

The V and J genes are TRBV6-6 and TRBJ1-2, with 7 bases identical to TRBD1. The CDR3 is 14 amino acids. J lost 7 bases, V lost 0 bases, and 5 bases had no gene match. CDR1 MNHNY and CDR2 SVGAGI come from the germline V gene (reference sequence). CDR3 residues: CASSYSSDRVGYTF. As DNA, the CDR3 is TGTGCCAGCAGTTACTCGAGTGACAGGGTTGGCTACACCTTC.

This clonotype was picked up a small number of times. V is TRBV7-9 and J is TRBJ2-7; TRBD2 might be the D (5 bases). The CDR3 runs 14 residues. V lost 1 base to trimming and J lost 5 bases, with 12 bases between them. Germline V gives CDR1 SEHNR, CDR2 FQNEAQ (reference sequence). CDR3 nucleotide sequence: TGTGCCAGCAGCTTAGTAGCCGCGGGTCACGAGCAGTACTTC. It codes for CASSLVAAGHEQYF.

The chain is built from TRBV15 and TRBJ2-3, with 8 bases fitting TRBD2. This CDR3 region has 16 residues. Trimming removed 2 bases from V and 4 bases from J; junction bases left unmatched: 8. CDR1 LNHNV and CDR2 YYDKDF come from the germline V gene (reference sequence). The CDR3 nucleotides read TGTGCCACCAGCAGACCTCCCGGGGGGGACCCAGATACGCAGTATTTT. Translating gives CATSRPPGGDPDTQYF.

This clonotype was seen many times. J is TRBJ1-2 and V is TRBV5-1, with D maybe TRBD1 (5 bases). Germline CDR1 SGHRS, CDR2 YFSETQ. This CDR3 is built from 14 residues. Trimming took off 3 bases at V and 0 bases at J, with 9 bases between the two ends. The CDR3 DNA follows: TGCGCCAGCAGCTACGGGGGGACTAACTATGGCTACACCTTC. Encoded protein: CASSYGGTNYGYTF.

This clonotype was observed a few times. DNA of the CDR3: TGTGCCAGTGCCTGGGGGGCGGAAGAAGCTTTCTTT. Encoded protein: CASAWGAEEAFF. This chain uses TRBV4-2 with TRBJ1-1, with D perhaps matching TRBD1 (6 bases). Between the trimmed V and J ends, which lost 9 bases and 8 bases, there was a span of 16 bases. The CDR3 is 12 amino acids. Germline-derived CDR1 and CDR2 are LGHNA and YNFKEQ.

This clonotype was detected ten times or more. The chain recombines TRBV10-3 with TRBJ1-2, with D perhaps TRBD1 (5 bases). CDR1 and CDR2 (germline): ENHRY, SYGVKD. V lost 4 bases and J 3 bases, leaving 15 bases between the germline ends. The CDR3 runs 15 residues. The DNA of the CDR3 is TGTGCCATCAGTGTATGGCGCCAGGGAGACTATGGCTACACCTTC. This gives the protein CAISVWRQGDYGYTF.

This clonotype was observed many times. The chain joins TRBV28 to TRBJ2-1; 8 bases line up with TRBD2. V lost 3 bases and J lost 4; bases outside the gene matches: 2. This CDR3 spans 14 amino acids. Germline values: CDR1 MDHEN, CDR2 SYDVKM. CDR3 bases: TGTGCCAGCAGTTTCGGGGGGGTGTACAATGAGCAGTTCTTC. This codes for CASSFGGVYNEQFF.

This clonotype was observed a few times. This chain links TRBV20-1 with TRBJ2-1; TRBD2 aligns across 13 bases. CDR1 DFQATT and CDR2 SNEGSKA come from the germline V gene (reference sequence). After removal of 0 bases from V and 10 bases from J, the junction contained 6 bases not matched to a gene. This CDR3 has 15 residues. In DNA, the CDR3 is TGCAGTGCTAGAGACCTTACTAGCGGGGGGGAAGAGCAGTTCTTC. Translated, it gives CSARDLTSGGEEQFF.

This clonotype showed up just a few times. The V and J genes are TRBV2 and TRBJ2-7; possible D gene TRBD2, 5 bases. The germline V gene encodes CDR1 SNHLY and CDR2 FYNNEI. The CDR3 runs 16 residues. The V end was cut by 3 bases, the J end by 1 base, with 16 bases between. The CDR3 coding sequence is TGTGCCAGCAGTGACGGAGGACGAACCGAATCCTACGAGCAGTACTTC. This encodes CASSDGGRTESYEQYF.

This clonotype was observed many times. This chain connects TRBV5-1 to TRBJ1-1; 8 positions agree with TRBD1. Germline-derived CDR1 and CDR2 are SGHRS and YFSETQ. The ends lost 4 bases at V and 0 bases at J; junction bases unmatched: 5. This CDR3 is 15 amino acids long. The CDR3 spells CASSPDRGLNTEAFF. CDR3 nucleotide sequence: TGCGCCAGCAGCCCTGACAGGGGATTGAACACTGAAGCTTTCTTT.

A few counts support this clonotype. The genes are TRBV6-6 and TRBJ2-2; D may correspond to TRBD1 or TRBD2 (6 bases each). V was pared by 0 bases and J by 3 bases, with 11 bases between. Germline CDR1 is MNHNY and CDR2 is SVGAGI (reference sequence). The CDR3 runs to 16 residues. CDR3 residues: CASSYSSRGDTGELFF. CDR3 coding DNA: TGTGCCAGCAGTTACTCGAGTAGGGGGGACACCGGGGAGCTGTTTTTT.

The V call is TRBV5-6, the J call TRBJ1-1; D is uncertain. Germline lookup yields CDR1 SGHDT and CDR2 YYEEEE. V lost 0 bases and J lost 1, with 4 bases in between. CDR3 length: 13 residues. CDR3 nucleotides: TGTGCCAGCAGCTTGGGTAAGAACACTGAAGCTTTCTTT. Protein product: CASSLGKNTEAFF.

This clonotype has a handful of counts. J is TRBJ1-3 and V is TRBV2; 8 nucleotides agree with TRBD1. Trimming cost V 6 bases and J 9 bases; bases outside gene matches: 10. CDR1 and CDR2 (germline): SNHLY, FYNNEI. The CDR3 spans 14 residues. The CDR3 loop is CASRQGGDSLTIYF. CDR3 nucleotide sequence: TGTGCCAGCAGACAGGGGGGAGACTCCCTCACCATATATTTT.

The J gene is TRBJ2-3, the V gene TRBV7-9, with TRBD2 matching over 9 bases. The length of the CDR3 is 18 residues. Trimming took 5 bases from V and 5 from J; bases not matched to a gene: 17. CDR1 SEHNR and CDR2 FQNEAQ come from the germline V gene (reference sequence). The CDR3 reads CASSPRGGSGGRGDTQYF. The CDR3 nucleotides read TGTGCCAGCAGCCCCCGGGGTGGTAGCGGGGGCCGGGGAGATACGCAGTATTTT.

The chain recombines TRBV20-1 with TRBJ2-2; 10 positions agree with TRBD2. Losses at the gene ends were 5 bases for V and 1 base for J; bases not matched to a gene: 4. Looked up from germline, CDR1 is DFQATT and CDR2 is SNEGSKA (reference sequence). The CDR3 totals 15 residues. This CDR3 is CSAQLAGRNTGELFF. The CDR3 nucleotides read TGCAGTGCTCAACTAGCGGGGAGGAACACCGGGGAGCTGTTTTTT.

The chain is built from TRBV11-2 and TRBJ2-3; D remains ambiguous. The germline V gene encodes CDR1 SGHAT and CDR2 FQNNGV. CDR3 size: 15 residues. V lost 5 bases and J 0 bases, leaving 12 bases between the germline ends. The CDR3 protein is CASSVGLSSTDTQYF. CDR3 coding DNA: TGTGCCAGCAGCGTGGGCCTCTCTAGCACAGATACGCAGTATTTT.

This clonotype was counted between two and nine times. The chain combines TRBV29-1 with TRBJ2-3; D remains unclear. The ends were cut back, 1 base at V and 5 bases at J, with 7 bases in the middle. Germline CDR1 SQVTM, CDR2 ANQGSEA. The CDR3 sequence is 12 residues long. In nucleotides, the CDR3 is TGCAGCGTTGAAGTTTCAAGAGATACGCAGTATTTT. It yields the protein CSVEVSRDTQYF.

CDR3 region: CSASPRNLANTGELFF. As DNA, the CDR3 is TGCAGTGCTAGCCCCAGGAACCTCGCGAACACCGGGGAGCTGTTTTTT. This chain joins TRBV20-1 and TRBJ2-2; D is unresolved. Between the trimmed V and J ends, which lost 3 bases and 0 bases, there was a span of 14 bases. The CDR3 spans 16 residues. Germline loops: CDR1 DFQATT, CDR2 SNEGSKA (reference sequence).

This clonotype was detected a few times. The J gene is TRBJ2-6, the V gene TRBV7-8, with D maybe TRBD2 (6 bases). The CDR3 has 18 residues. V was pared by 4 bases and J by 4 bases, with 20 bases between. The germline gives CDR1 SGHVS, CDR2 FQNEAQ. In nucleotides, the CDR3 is TGTGCCAGCAGCTCTGAGACAGACTTGGGGAGGGGGGCCAACGTCCTGACTTTC. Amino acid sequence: CASSSETDLGRGANVLTF.

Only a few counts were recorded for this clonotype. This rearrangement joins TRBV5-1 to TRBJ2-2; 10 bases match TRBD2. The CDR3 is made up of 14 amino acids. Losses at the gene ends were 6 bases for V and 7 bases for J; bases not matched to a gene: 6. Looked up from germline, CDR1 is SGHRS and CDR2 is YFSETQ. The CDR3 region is CASKAGGRGGELFF. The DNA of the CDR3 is TGCGCCAGCAAAGCGGGGGGGCGAGGCGGGGAGCTGTTTTTT.